A selection of T cell receptor beta chains follows, all from one sample in a study of blood T cell repertoires in COVID-19. Libraries were prepared by immunoSEQ multiplex PCR; TCRdb keeps only in-frame clonotypes and omits some of them. There are 130,000 to 150,000 clones in the sample; more than 80% occur only once, and around 4.8% lies in the top ten. Sequencing input: peripheral blood. These receptors were taken from a human donor in a cohort sampled during active COVID-19. Both conserved end residues are part of each CDR3. The order of the fields is J gene, D gene, clone size, CDR3 length, V gene, CDR3 DNA, CDR3 protein. A D gene is named only where the DNA matches it firmly. Size is stated for part of the rows, as once, few or many counts, or as a class when the clone is expanded.

TRBJ2-1	TRBD2	-	14	TRBV2	TGTGCCAGCTCCGGGACTAGCGGATACAATGAGCAGTTCTTC	CASSGTSGYNEQFF
TRBJ2-3	-	-	18	TRBV3-1/TRBV3-2	TGTGCCAGCAGCCGCTCTTTGCATACTACGCCCCGCACAGATACGCAGTATTTT	CASSRSLHTTPRTDTQYF
TRBJ2-3	TRBD2	-	16	TRBV9	TGTGCCAGCAGCGCGACGACTAGCCTTAGCACAGATACGCAGTATTTT	CASSATTSLSTDTQYF
TRBJ2-1	TRBD2	-	16	TRBV6-2/TRBV6-3	TGTGCCAGCAGTTCTCAGGGGACTAGCGGGGGGTATGAGCAGTTCTTC	CASSSQGTSGGYEQFF
TRBJ2-4	TRBD1	-	15	TRBV7-8	TGTGCCAGCAGCCTCCGGGACAGGGGAAAAAACATTCAGTACTTC	CASSLRDRGKNIQYF
TRBJ1-3	-	-	15	TRBV2	TGTGCCAGCAGCGCACAGGGATACTCTGGAAACACCATATATTTT	CASSAQGYSGNTIYF
TRBJ2-5	TRBD2	-	17	TRBV7-2	TGTGCCAGCAGCTCTGGGACTAGCGGGAGGGCCCGGGAGACCCAGTACTTC	CASSSGTSGRARETQYF
TRBJ1-1	-	-	14	TRBV30	TGTGCCTGGAAACCCCAGGGGACGCGGACTGAAGCTTTCTTT	CAWKPQGTRTEAFF
TRBJ1-1	-	-	13	TRBV6-5	TGTGCCAGCCGGCGGGGGGCGCGAACTGAAGCTTTCTTT	CASRRGARTEAFF
TRBJ2-5	TRBD2	-	13	TRBV10-3	TGTGCCATCAGTGACGGGGGGAGGGAGACCCAGTACTTC	CAISDGGRETQYF
TRBJ2-2	TRBD1	once	16	TRBV7-9	TGTGCCAGCAGCGCTACAGGGGCCCTGAACACCGGGGAGCTGTTTTTT	CASSATGALNTGELFF
TRBJ1-6	-	once	15	TRBV5-6	TGTGCCAGCAGCTTGGTGGGCCCTCAAAGTTCACCCCTCCACTTT	CASSLVGPQSSPLHF
TRBJ2-7	-	-	13	TRBV18	TGTGCCAGCTCACCAGAGTTCCGGGACGAGCAGTACTTC	CASSPEFRDEQYF
TRBJ1-3	TRBD1	-	15	TRBV9	TGTGCCAGCAGCGTAGAGGGGGCTCCTGGAAACACCATATATTTT	CASSVEGAPGNTIYF
TRBJ1-5	TRBD1	few	14	TRBV19	TGTGCCAGTAGCACCGACAGGGCCAATCAGCCCCAGCATTTT	CASSTDRANQPQHF
TRBJ2-5	-	-	14	TRBV4-1	TGCGCCAGCAGCCAAGAGCCTACGGGGGAGACCCAGTACTTC	CASSQEPTGETQYF
TRBJ1-3	-	-	13	TRBV6-5	TGTGCCAGCAGTTACACACGTGGAAACACCATATATTTT	CASSYTRGNTIYF
TRBJ1-6	-	-	18	TRBV6-1	TGTGCCAGCAGTGAAGAGCCGCCATTGGGCGCGGGTAGTTCACCCCTCCACTTT	CASSEEPPLGAGSSPLHF
TRBJ1-5	TRBD1	-	15	TRBV25-1	TGTGCCAGCAGTGCAACAGGGGGCTCCAATCAGCCCCAGCATTTT	CASSATGGSNQPQHF
TRBJ1-1	-	-	13	TRBV12-3/TRBV12-4	TGTGCCAGCACCACCTCTTGGGGCACGGAAGCTTTCTTT	CASTTSWGTEAFF
TRBJ1-4	-	-	16	TRBV5-6	TGTGCCAGCAGCCTCGGGCCTACAGGGATAGAAGAAAAACTGTTTTTT	CASSLGPTGIEEKLFF